Listed below are T cell receptor beta chains from one sample, sequenced in a study of cytomegalovirus exposure and HLA in healthy donors. The protocol was immunoSEQ multiplex PCR, while the TCRdb copy is restricted to in-frame clones and leaves out a portion. The data hold approximately 150,000 clones, with approximately 80% observed a single time. The specimen was PBMCs. The source of these receptors is a man younger than 40 in good health and CMV-seropositive. The CDR3 runs from the conserved cysteine through the conserved F or W. Each record gives: CDR3 protein, CDR3 DNA, clone size, J gene, V gene, D gene. The D gene is left open where the match is weak. Not all rows give a size; the values are once, few, many and, for expanded clones, a class.

CDR3 protein: CASSYGQGLYEQYF
CDR3 DNA: TGTGCCAGCAGTTACGGACAGGGACTCTACGAGCAGTACTTC
clone size: few
J gene: TRBJ2-7
V gene: TRBV27
D gene: TRBD1

CDR3 protein: CASSFTGANEKLFF
CDR3 DNA: TGTGCCAGTAGCTTCACAGGGGCTAATGAAAAACTGTTTTTT
clone size: .
J gene: TRBJ1-4
V gene: TRBV19
D gene: TRBD1

CDR3 protein: CSVTGTKEGYTF
CDR3 DNA: TGCAGCGTCACCGGGACTAAAGAGGGCTACACCTTC
clone size: .
J gene: TRBJ1-2
V gene: TRBV29-1
D gene: .

CDR3 protein: CASSLGFRDEKLFF
CDR3 DNA: TGTGCCAGCAGCCTTGGGTTTCGGGATGAAAAACTGTTTTTT
clone size: .
J gene: TRBJ1-4
V gene: TRBV5-6
D gene: .

CDR3 protein: CAWTVAGAEETQYF
CDR3 DNA: TGTGCCTGGACCGTAGCGGGGGCCGAAGAGACCCAGTACTTC
clone size: .
J gene: TRBJ2-5
V gene: TRBV30
D gene: TRBD2

CDR3 protein: CASSPQRQGISTGELFF
CDR3 DNA: TGTGCCAGCAGCCCGCAACGACAGGGTATAAGCACCGGGGAGCTGTTTTTT
clone size: .
J gene: TRBJ2-2
V gene: TRBV11-3
D gene: TRBD1

CDR3 protein: CASSEQQGNYGYTF
CDR3 DNA: TGTGCCAGCAGTGAACAGCAGGGAAACTATGGCTACACCTTC
clone size: .
J gene: TRBJ1-2
V gene: TRBV6-1
D gene: .

CDR3 protein: CASSRDRDSNEQFF
CDR3 DNA: TGCGCCAGCAGCCGGGACAGGGATTCCAATGAGCAGTTCTTC
clone size: .
J gene: TRBJ2-1
V gene: TRBV5-1
D gene: TRBD1

CDR3 protein: CASSLAGTRQETQYF
CDR3 DNA: TGCGCCAGCAGCTTGGCGGGGACTAGACAAGAGACCCAGTACTTC
clone size: .
J gene: TRBJ2-5
V gene: TRBV5-1
D gene: TRBD2

CDR3 protein: CASSERGNTGELFF
CDR3 DNA: TGTGCCAGCAGTGAAAGGGGGAACACCGGGGAGCTGTTTTTT
clone size: few
J gene: TRBJ2-2
V gene: TRBV2
D gene: .

CDR3 protein: CASSLTNHKSDTQYF
CDR3 DNA: TGTGCCAGCAGCTTAACTAACCACAAGTCAGATACGCAGTATTTT
clone size: .
J gene: TRBJ2-3
V gene: TRBV7-3
D gene: .

CDR3 protein: CAITGSQPQHF
CDR3 DNA: TGTGCCATCACCGGGAGTCAGCCCCAGCATTTT
clone size: few
J gene: TRBJ1-5
V gene: TRBV4-2
D gene: .

CDR3 protein: CASSLGQALPGYTF
CDR3 DNA: TGTGCCAGCAGCTTGGGACAGGCCCTTCCTGGCTACACCTTC
clone size: .
J gene: TRBJ1-2
V gene: TRBV5-6
D gene: .

CDR3 protein: CASRTGMDYEQYF
CDR3 DNA: TGTGCCAGCAGGACAGGGATGGACTACGAGCAGTACTTC
clone size: .
J gene: TRBJ2-7
V gene: TRBV6-5
D gene: TRBD1

CDR3 protein: CASSQEGGEGWETQYF
CDR3 DNA: TGCGCCAGCAGCCAAGAGGGGGGGGAGGGATGGGAGACCCAGTACTTC
clone size: .
J gene: TRBJ2-5
V gene: TRBV4-1
D gene: TRBD2

CDR3 protein: CASSLAPGTYNEQFF
CDR3 DNA: TGCGCCAGCAGCTTGGCGCCAGGGACTTACAATGAGCAGTTCTTC
clone size: few
J gene: TRBJ2-1
V gene: TRBV5-1
D gene: .

CDR3 protein: CASSPTGKNSPLHF
CDR3 DNA: TGTGCCAGCAGCCCGACAGGGAAAAATTCACCCCTCCACTTT
clone size: .
J gene: TRBJ1-6
V gene: TRBV5-4
D gene: TRBD1

CDR3 protein: CASTTGDTGELFF
CDR3 DNA: TGTGCCAGCACAACAGGGGACACCGGGGAGCTGTTTTTT
clone size: .
J gene: TRBJ2-2
V gene: TRBV28
D gene: TRBD1

CDR3 protein: CASSADIIYEQYF
CDR3 DNA: TGCGCCAGCAGCGCAGACATTATCTACGAGCAGTACTTC
clone size: .
J gene: TRBJ2-7
V gene: TRBV5-1
D gene: .

CDR3 protein: CASSLLQGYYGYTF
CDR3 DNA: TGTGCCAGCAGCTTGCTACAGGGCTACTATGGCTACACCTTC
clone size: .
J gene: TRBJ1-2
V gene: TRBV5-6
D gene: .

CDR3 protein: CASSLGPGGIGNEQFF
CDR3 DNA: TGTGCCAGCAGCTTAGGCCCCGGCGGTATAGGCAATGAGCAGTTCTTC
clone size: .
J gene: TRBJ2-1
V gene: TRBV13
D gene: .

CDR3 protein: CASATGTESGYTF
CDR3 DNA: TGTGCCAGCGCGACCGGGACAGAGAGTGGCTACACCTTC
clone size: .
J gene: TRBJ1-2
V gene: TRBV6-5
D gene: TRBD1

CDR3 protein: CASSSTGGDEQYF
CDR3 DNA: TGTGCCAGCAGCTCGACAGGGGGCGACGAGCAGTACTTC
clone size: .
J gene: TRBJ2-7
V gene: TRBV5-5
D gene: TRBD1

CDR3 protein: CASSEVGQGEAFF
CDR3 DNA: TGTGCCAGCAGTGAAGTCGGCCAGGGTGAAGCTTTCTTT
clone size: .
J gene: TRBJ1-1
V gene: TRBV2
D gene: .

CDR3 protein: CASSLNRGQIVTEAFF
CDR3 DNA: TGTGCCAGCAGCCTAAACAGGGGGCAGATTGTCACTGAAGCTTTCTTT
clone size: .
J gene: TRBJ1-1
V gene: TRBV5-4
D gene: TRBD1

CDR3 protein: CASSLIRRTSTDTQYF
CDR3 DNA: TGTGCCAGCAGCTTGATACGACGGACTAGCACAGATACGCAGTATTTT
clone size: .
J gene: TRBJ2-3
V gene: TRBV5-6
D gene: .

CDR3 protein: CASSPLGRRSEQYF
CDR3 DNA: TGTGCCAGCAGCCCGTTAGGTCGACGGAGCGAGCAGTACTTC
clone size: .
J gene: TRBJ2-7
V gene: TRBV7-9
D gene: .

CDR3 protein: CASSTGREPLHF
CDR3 DNA: TGTGCCAGCAGCACCGGGAGAGAGCCCCTCCACTTT
clone size: .
J gene: TRBJ1-6
V gene: TRBV9
D gene: .

CDR3 protein: CAWSATATNEKLFF
CDR3 DNA: TGTGCCTGGAGTGCGACAGCAACTAATGAAAAACTGTTTTTT
clone size: .
J gene: TRBJ1-4
V gene: TRBV30
D gene: .

CDR3 protein: CASSFAGVQETQYF
CDR3 DNA: TGTGCCAGCAGCTTTGCAGGGGTCCAAGAGACCCAGTACTTC
clone size: .
J gene: TRBJ2-5
V gene: TRBV5-6
D gene: .

CDR3 protein: CAWRGGGATNEKLFF
CDR3 DNA: TGTGCCTGGAGGGGCGGGGGGGCAACTAATGAAAAACTGTTTTTT
clone size: .
J gene: TRBJ1-4
V gene: TRBV30
D gene: .

CDR3 protein: CASSTIGGELFF
CDR3 DNA: TGTGCCAGCTCAACAATCGGGGGGGAGCTGTTTTTT
clone size: .
J gene: TRBJ2-2
V gene: TRBV7-3
D gene: .

CDR3 protein: CAWSVLDPNTEAFF
CDR3 DNA: TGTGCCTGGAGTGTACTAGATCCGAACACTGAAGCTTTCTTT
clone size: .
J gene: TRBJ1-1
V gene: TRBV30
D gene: .

CDR3 protein: CASSHYRSSSYEQYF
CDR3 DNA: TGCGCCAGCAGCCATTACAGGTCGAGCTCCTACGAGCAGTACTTC
clone size: .
J gene: TRBJ2-7
V gene: TRBV4-3
D gene: .

CDR3 protein: CASSAGLSTDTQYF
CDR3 DNA: TGTGCCAGCAGCGCCGGACTTTCTACAGATACGCAGTATTTT
clone size: .
J gene: TRBJ2-3
V gene: TRBV7-6
D gene: .

CDR3 protein: CAMTGQGSEQYF
CDR3 DNA: TGTGCCATGACCGGACAGGGGAGCGAGCAGTACTTC
clone size: few
J gene: TRBJ2-7
V gene: TRBV10-3
D gene: TRBD1

CDR3 protein: CASSSATSGGADSQYF
CDR3 DNA: TGTGCCAGCAGCTCAGCGACTAGCGGGGGGGCGGATTCCCAGTACTTC
clone size: .
J gene: TRBJ2-5
V gene: TRBV5-4
D gene: TRBD2

CDR3 protein: CASNTGFDEQYF
CDR3 DNA: TGTGCCAGCAATACAGGGTTTGACGAGCAGTACTTC
clone size: .
J gene: TRBJ2-7
V gene: TRBV2
D gene: .

CDR3 protein: CAWRSRGHYEQYF
CDR3 DNA: TGTGCCTGGAGGTCCAGGGGGCATTACGAGCAGTACTTC
clone size: .
J gene: TRBJ2-7
V gene: TRBV30
D gene: TRBD1

CDR3 protein: CASSFRQGSSEKLFF
CDR3 DNA: TGTGCCAGCAGTTTCCGGCAGGGGAGTAGTGAAAAACTGTTTTTT
clone size: .
J gene: TRBJ1-4
V gene: TRBV27
D gene: .

CDR3 protein: CASRHRQGRSEHEQYF
CDR3 DNA: TGTGCCAGCAGACACCGACAGGGACGATCCGAGCACGAGCAGTACTTC
clone size: .
J gene: TRBJ2-7
V gene: TRBV21-1
D gene: .

CDR3 protein: CASSRRGTGDTGELFF
CDR3 DNA: TGCGCCAGCAGCCGGAGGGGGACAGGGGACACCGGGGAGCTGTTTTTT
clone size: .
J gene: TRBJ2-2
V gene: TRBV4-1
D gene: TRBD1

CDR3 protein: CASSGGQGTGQPQHF
CDR3 DNA: TGTGCCAGCAGCGGCGGACAGGGAACAGGCCAGCCCCAGCATTTT
clone size: .
J gene: TRBJ1-5
V gene: TRBV2
D gene: TRBD1

CDR3 protein: CASSSDWTYEQYF
CDR3 DNA: TGTGCCAGCAGCTCGGACTGGACCTACGAGCAGTACTTC
clone size: .
J gene: TRBJ2-7
V gene: TRBV7-2
D gene: .

CDR3 protein: CASSDGAQSTQYF
CDR3 DNA: TGTGCCAGCAGCGATGGGGCCCAATCCACGCAGTATTTT
clone size: .
J gene: TRBJ2-3
V gene: TRBV7-3
D gene: .

CDR3 protein: CASSPRALSYNEQFF
CDR3 DNA: TGCGCCAGCAGCCCTCGCGCACTCTCCTACAATGAGCAGTTCTTC
clone size: .
J gene: TRBJ2-1
V gene: TRBV5-1
D gene: .

CDR3 protein: CAWSVQDYNEQFF
CDR3 DNA: TGTGCCTGGAGTGTACAGGATTACAATGAGCAGTTCTTC
clone size: .
J gene: TRBJ2-1
V gene: TRBV30
D gene: .

CDR3 protein: CASTEVGGGYNEQFF
CDR3 DNA: TGTGCCAGTACCGAAGTAGGGGGGGGTTATAATGAGCAGTTCTTC
clone size: .
J gene: TRBJ2-1
V gene: TRBV19
D gene: .

CDR3 protein: CATGGGLFYEQYF
CDR3 DNA: TGTGCCACAGGTGGGGGCTTGTTCTACGAGCAGTACTTC
clone size: once
J gene: TRBJ2-7
V gene: TRBV27
D gene: .

CDR3 protein: CASSLDRNLNQPQHF
CDR3 DNA: TGTGCCAGCAGTTTGGACAGGAACCTCAATCAGCCCCAGCATTTT
clone size: .
J gene: TRBJ1-5
V gene: TRBV27
D gene: TRBD1

CDR3 protein: CASSWPSTGHNEQFF
CDR3 DNA: TGCGCCAGCAGCTGGCCGTCGACAGGCCACAATGAGCAGTTCTTC
clone size: .
J gene: TRBJ2-1
V gene: TRBV5-1
D gene: .

CDR3 protein: CASSHPGYNEQFF
CDR3 DNA: TGTGCCAGCAGCCATCCAGGCTACAATGAGCAGTTCTTC
clone size: .
J gene: TRBJ2-1
V gene: TRBV6-5
D gene: .